A selection of T cell receptor beta chains follows, all from one sample in a study of shared clonotypes between healthy human individuals. TCRdb's table, derived via immunoSEQ multiplex PCR, lists solely in-frame clones and lacks some. Among millions of clones listed, over 85% were seen once. The sample was naive CD4+ T cells sorted from blood. The receptors come from a young man in good health. Each CDR3 is given with its conserved first and last residue. A D gene is named only where the DNA matches it firmly. Part of the rows lack a size; the others show once, few, many or a class for expanded clones.

TRBJ1-4 NA 15 TRBV7-9 NA TGTGCCAGCAGCTTAGGGAGGGGTGCTAATGAAAAACTGTTTTTT CASSLGRGANEKLFF
TRBJ2-7 NA 14 TRBV11-2 NA TGTGCCAGCAGCTTGACAGAGGGCTCCTACGAGCAGTACTTC CASSLTEGSYEQYF
TRBJ1-1 TRBD1 13 TRBV7-2 NA TGTGCCAGCAGCCCGGGACAGAGCACTGAAGCTTTCTTT CASSPGQSTEAFF
TRBJ2-6 NA 14 TRBV6-5 NA TGTACCAGCAGAGAGAGTTCTGGGGCCAACGTCCTGACTTTC CTSRESSGANVLTF
TRBJ2-5 TRBD2 18 TRBV2 NA TGTGCCAGCAGTGAATGGGGGACTAGCGGGAGGGCCGGAGAGACCCAGTACTTC CASSEWGTSGRAGETQYF
TRBJ2-1 NA 11 TRBV19 NA TGTGCCAGTAGTATCGAGGGGGTACAGTTCTTC CASSIEGVQFF
TRBJ2-7 NA 14 TRBV6-1 NA TGTGCCAGCAGTGAGGACCTAATCACCTACGAGCAGTACTTC CASSEDLITYEQYF
TRBJ1-2 NA 14 TRBV30 NA TGTGCCTGGAGCAGACAAAGTGCTAACTATGGCTACACCTTC CAWSRQSANYGYTF
TRBJ1-4 NA 13 TRBV11-2 NA TGTGCCAGCAGCAACCAGGGGTCCCAAAAACTGTTTTTT CASSNQGSQKLFF
TRBJ1-1 NA 14 TRBV28 NA TGTGCCAGCAGTTCCACAGACTCTCGCACTGAAGCTTTCTTT CASSSTDSRTEAFF
TRBJ2-6 NA 18 TRBV5-1 NA TGCGCCAGCAGCTTGGAGGCGGTTCGCCACTCTGGGGCCAACGTCCTGACTTTC CASSLEAVRHSGANVLTF
TRBJ1-5 NA 12 TRBV28 NA TGTGCCAGCAGATTGGGAAATCAGCCCCAGCATTTT CASRLGNQPQHF
TRBJ2-3 NA 13 TRBV11-2 NA TGTGCCAGCGGGGGGCCAAACACAGATACGCAGTATTTT CASGGPNTDTQYF
TRBJ2-3 NA 14 TRBV29-1 NA TGCAGCGTTGGCGGGGGACAGTTCACAGATACGCAGTATTTT CSVGGGQFTDTQYF
TRBJ1-5 NA 16 TRBV30 NA TGTGCCTGGAGTGTACTGGGTTGGCAGAGCAATCAGCCCCAGCATTTT CAWSVLGWQSNQPQHF
TRBJ2-2 NA 19 TRBV27 NA TGTGCCAGCCATCCTGGGTGGGGGTTGGTAACAGGGAACACCGGGGAGCTGTTTTTT CASHPGWGLVTGNTGELFF
TRBJ1-2 NA 13 TRBV5-4 NA TGTGCCAGCAGCGGATGGCTGAGCTATGGCTACACCTTC CASSGWLSYGYTF
TRBJ2-3 NA 16 TRBV4-1 NA TGCGCCAGCAGCCTCCCACCCCGCGGGGCCTACTTCAAGCAGTATTTT CASSLPPRGAYFKQYF
TRBJ2-5 NA 13 TRBV2 NA TGTGCCAGCAGTGGAGAGTACCAAGAGACCCAGTACTTC CASSGEYQETQYF
TRBJ2-7 NA 17 TRBV21-1 NA TGTGCCAGCAGCAAAGCGAAGGATTTTTCGATTTACTACGAGCAGTACTTC CASSKAKDFSIYYEQYF
TRBJ2-3 TRBD2 18 TRBV18 NA TGTGCCAGCTCACCTCTACTTACTAGCGGGAGCGGTACAGATACGCAGTATTTT CASSPLLTSGSGTDTQYF
TRBJ1-1 NA 13 TRBV27 NA TGTGCCAGCAGTTTATATCGGCAGACTGAAGCTTTCTTT CASSLYRQTEAFF
TRBJ1-2 TRBD1 16 TRBV10-3 NA TGTGCCATCAGTGAGCAAGGGGACAGGGGAGCCTATGGCTACACCTTC CAISEQGDRGAYGYTF
TRBJ1-1 NA 14 TRBV11-2 NA TGTGCCAGCAGCCCCCAACCTTTTAACACTGAAGCTTTCTTT CASSPQPFNTEAFF
TRBJ2-5 NA 12 TRBV5-1 NA TGCGCCAGCAGGAGGGGACAAGAGACCCAGTACTTC CASRRGQETQYF
TRBJ2-5 TRBD2 17 TRBV5-7 NA TGTGCCAGCAGCTTGGGGTTCGCGGGGGGCCTCGGAGAGACCCAGTACTTC CASSLGFAGGLGETQYF
TRBJ2-2 NA 15 TRBV9 NA TGTGCCAGCAGCGTAGCCGGGAGAAACACCGGGGAGCTGTTTTTT CASSVAGRNTGELFF
TRBJ2-5 NA 16 TRBV7-5 NA TGTGCCAGAAGCCAAGAGGTGCACTACCCGGGGGAGACCCAGTACTTC CARSQEVHYPGETQYF
TRBJ2-3 NA 15 TRBV6-5 once TGTGCCAGCAGTTACAGGGTCCCGCGCACAGATACGCAGTATTTT CASSYRVPRTDTQYF
TRBJ2-7 NA 14 TRBV15 NA TGTGCCACCAGCAGAACAAGGGGTCTCTACGAGCAGTACTTC CATSRTRGLYEQYF
TRBJ1-5 NA 17 TRBV2 NA TGTGCCAGCAGCCCTAAGTGGGGGGCGCCGGACAATCAGCCCCAGCATTTT CASSPKWGAPDNQPQHF
TRBJ2-3 NA 14 TRBV2 NA TGTGCCAGCAATAGAAACAGGGGCACAGATACGCAGTATTTT CASNRNRGTDTQYF
TRBJ1-2 NA 12 TRBV6-1 NA TGTGCCAGCAGGAGGGTCAACTATGGCTACACCTTC CASRRVNYGYTF
TRBJ1-6 NA 15 TRBV5-1 NA TGCGCCAGCACGCCCGGGGGCGCCCCGAATTCACCCCTCCACTTT CASTPGGAPNSPLHF
TRBJ2-7 NA 11 TRBV10-3 NA TGTGCCATCAGTTCAGGGCTGGGGGGGTACTTC CAISSGLGGYF
TRBJ2-3 NA 14 TRBV9 NA TGTGCCAGCAGCGTAGTCCCCGACACAGATACGCAGTATTTT CASSVVPDTDTQYF
TRBJ1-1 NA 13 TRBV2 NA TGTGCCAGCAGTGAAGCGCGGGGTACTGAAGCTTTCTTT CASSEARGTEAFF
TRBJ2-7 NA 16 TRBV5-4 NA TGTGCCAGCAGCTTGATGTCGGCGCAGGGAAAATACGAGCAGTACTTC CASSLMSAQGKYEQYF
TRBJ2-7 TRBD1 15 TRBV5-1 NA TGCGCCAGCACCCCGCCGACAGGGAGCACCTACGAGCAGTACTTC CASTPPTGSTYEQYF
TRBJ1-1 NA 12 TRBV19 NA TGTGCCAGTAGTATTCGGCCATCAGAAGCTTTCTTT CASSIRPSEAFF
TRBJ2-7 NA 15 TRBV30 NA TGTGCCTGGAGTGTAGGTTCGGGCAGGGCGGGAGAGCAGTACTTC CAWSVGSGRAGEQYF
TRBJ1-2 NA 16 TRBV6-4 NA TGTGCCAGCAGCCCGCGTAGGACGCCCAATAACTATGGCTACACCTTC CASSPRRTPNNYGYTF
TRBJ1-1 NA 11 TRBV5-4 NA TGTGCCAGCACCGACACCTTTGAAGCTTTCTTT CASTDTFEAFF
TRBJ2-5 TRBD1 18 TRBV18 NA TGTGCCAGCTCACCCTTCCGACAGGGTGTAGTAAAACAAGAGACCCAGTACTTC CASSPFRQGVVKQETQYF
TRBJ2-7 NA 13 TRBV11-2 NA TGTGCCAGCAGCTTAAGTCGCGCCTACGAGCAGTACTTC CASSLSRAYEQYF
TRBJ2-7 NA 15 TRBV6-6 NA TGTGCCAGCAGTTACGGATTCGACGGCCGCTACGAGCAGTACTTC CASSYGFDGRYEQYF
TRBJ2-1 TRBD2 18 TRBV2 NA TGTGCCAGCAGTGTCCCCAACGGCGGCGGGGGGGCCATGAATGAGCAGTTCTTC CASSVPNGGGGAMNEQFF
TRBJ2-1 NA 12 TRBV9 NA TGTGCCAGCAGCGTTAGTTTTGGTGAGCAGTTCTTC CASSVSFGEQFF
TRBJ1-1 TRBD1 15 TRBV10-3 NA TGTGCCATCAGTGAGTCGGCAGGGGGGAACACTGAAGCTTTCTTT CAISESAGGNTEAFF
TRBJ2-1 TRBD2 16 TRBV4-1 NA TGCGCCAGCAGCCAACCCGGGACTAGCTGGGTCAATGAGCAGTTCTTC CASSQPGTSWVNEQFF
TRBJ2-1 TRBD2 16 TRBV30 NA TGTGCCTGGATTAGGACTAGCGGGAGCCGGTTGAATGAGCAGTTCTTC CAWIRTSGSRLNEQFF